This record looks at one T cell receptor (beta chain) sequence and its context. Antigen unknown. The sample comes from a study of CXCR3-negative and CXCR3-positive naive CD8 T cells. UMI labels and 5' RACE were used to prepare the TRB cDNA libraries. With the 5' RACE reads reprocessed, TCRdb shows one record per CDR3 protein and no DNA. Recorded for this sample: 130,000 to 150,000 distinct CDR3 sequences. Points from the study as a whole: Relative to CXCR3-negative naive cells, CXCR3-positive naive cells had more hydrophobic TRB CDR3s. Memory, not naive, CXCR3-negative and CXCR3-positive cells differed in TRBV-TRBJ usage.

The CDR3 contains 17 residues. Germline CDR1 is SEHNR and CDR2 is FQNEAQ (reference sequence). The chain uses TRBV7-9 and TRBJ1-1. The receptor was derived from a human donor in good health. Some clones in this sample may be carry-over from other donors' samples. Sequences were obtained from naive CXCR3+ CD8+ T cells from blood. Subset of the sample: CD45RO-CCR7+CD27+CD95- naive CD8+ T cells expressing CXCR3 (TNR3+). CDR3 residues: CASSLGGYETMNTEAFF. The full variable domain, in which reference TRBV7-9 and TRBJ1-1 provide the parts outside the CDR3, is DTGVSQNPRHKITKRGQNVTFRCDPISEHNRLYWYRQTLGQGPEFLTYFQNEAQLEKSRLLSDRFSAERPKGSFSTLEIQRTEQGDSAMYLCASSLGGYETMNTEAFFGQGTRLTVV.